Listed here are 28 T cell receptor beta chains from one sample, sequenced in a study of blood T cell repertoires in COVID-19 (dated by TCRdb to between 2020 and 2021). Receptors were amplified or captured by the immunoSEQ multiplex PCR assay. Imported from immuneACCESS, the table was reduced by TCRdb to in-frame sequences with V and J called. These copies leave out some clones; in studies compared against another copy, an unresolved V gene accounts for under half, and the cause of the remainder is not known. In this sample the table shows fewer than 350,000 clones, approximately 91% of which occur a single time. The ten most abundant clones make up just under 9.5% of the sample. The sample comprised peripheral blood. The receptors were sampled from a man younger than 35 with active or convalescent COVID-19.

This clone showed up just once. This CDR3 is CASSEWGTGQGYGNTIYF. The CDR3 DNA sequence: TGTGCCAGCAGTGAATGGGGAACTGGACAGGGTTATGGAAACACCATATATTTT. The rearrangement links TRBV25-1 to TRBJ1-3, with 8 bases that match TRBD1. Losses at the gene ends were 1 base for V and 3 bases for J; bases not matched to a gene: 11. The CDR3 is 18 residues long. Per germline, CDR1 MGHDK and CDR2 SYGVNS.

The chain links TRBV5-5 to TRBJ1-4, with a weak D call TRBD1 (5 bases). Germline V CDR1 and CDR2: SGHKS, YYEKEE (reference sequence). The CDR3 length is 14 residues. V was pared by 4 bases and J by 8 bases, with 15 bases between. CDR3 region: CASSVDSVSEKLFF. CDR3 coding DNA: TGTGCCAGCAGCGTCGACAGCGTTTCGGAAAAACTGTTTTTT.

The rearrangement links TRBV4-3 to TRBJ2-2; D is perhaps TRBD2 (6 bases). V was pared by 0 bases and J by 7 bases, with 21 bases between. CDR3 length: 18 amino acids. The germline CDR1 and CDR2 sequences are LGHNA and YSLEER. This CDR3 is CASSQDRGPSGVFGELFF. CDR3 DNA: TGCGCCAGCAGCCAAGATCGGGGCCCTTCGGGGGTTTTCGGGGAGCTGTTTTTT.

The V and J genes are TRBV2 and TRBJ1-6; tentatively, D is TRBD1 (5 bases). There are 16 residues in the CDR3. CDR1 is SNHLY and CDR2 is FYNNEI in the germline V gene. The germline V and J ends were trimmed by 0 bases and 12 bases, with 18 bases remaining between them. The CDR3 DNA sequence: TGTGCCAGCAGTGAAGCTTTGTCAGGGCGGTTAAAACCCCTCCACTTT. Translating it yields CASSEALSGRLKPLHF. Variable domain in full (rest from reference TRBV2 and TRBJ1-6): EPEVTQTPSHQVTQMGQEVILRCVPISNHLYFYWYRQILGQKVEFLVSFYNNEISEKSEIFDDQFSVERPDGSNFTLKIRSTKLEDSAMYFCASSEALSGRLKPLHFGNGTRLTVT.

The rearrangement joins TRBV21-1 to TRBJ1-6. TRBV21-1 is listed as a pseudogene. This CDR3 is built from 15 residues. This CDR3 is CASTEGGGGNSPLHF. The DNA of the CDR3 is TGTGCCAGCACCGAGGGAGGGGGTGGAAATTCACCCCTCCACTTT.

The chain combines TRBV10-3 with TRBJ2-6; 11 bases fit TRBD1. The CDR3 consists of 17 residues. Per germline, CDR1 ENHRY and CDR2 SYGVKD. V dropped 6 bases and J dropped 0; count of bases not matched to a gene: 4. The CDR3 reads CAIRAGTGGSGANVLTF. CDR3 nucleotides: TGTGCCATCAGGGCCGGGACAGGGGGCTCTGGGGCCAACGTCCTGACTTTC.

V and J are TRBV5-1 and TRBJ2-1, with D perhaps TRBD1 (5 bases). CDR3 size: 14 residues. The V gene lost 4 bases and the J gene lost 5 bases, with 13 bases spanning the gap. Germline V gene data show CDR1 as SGHRS and CDR2 as YFSETQ. The CDR3 bases are TGCGCCAGCAGCCCGAGACAGCAAAACAATGAGCAGTTCTTC. This codes for CASSPRQQNNEQFF. The complete variable domain, with remaining parts taken from reference TRBV5-1 and TRBJ2-1, reads KAGVTQTPRYLIKTRGQQVTLSCSPISGHRSVSWYQQTPGQGLQFLFEYFSETQRNKGNFPGRFSGRQFSNSRSEMNVSTLELGDSALYLCASSPRQQNNEQFFGPGTRLTVL.

V is TRBV4-1 and J is TRBJ2-7, with 12 positions matching TRBD2. Germline loops: CDR1 MGHRA, CDR2 YSYEKL. The CDR3 is made up of 17 amino acids. Losses at the gene ends were 2 bases for V and 0 bases for J; bases not matched to a gene: 5. CDR3 loop: CASSQRLAGALSYEQYF. The CDR3 DNA follows: TGCGCCAGCAGCCAACGACTAGCGGGGGCCCTCTCCTACGAGCAGTACTTC.

This clone has a handful of counts. The rearrangement joins TRBV10-2 to TRBJ2-7; the D is unclear. From germline, CDR1 is WSHSY and CDR2 SAAADI. V shed 3 bases and J shed 2 bases, with 5 bases lying between them. This CDR3 has 12 residues. As DNA, the CDR3 is TGCGCCAGCAGTGACAGTACCTACGAGCAGTACTTC. The encoded protein is CASSDSTYEQYF.

This chain links TRBV4-3 with TRBJ2-3, with 11 bases matching TRBD2. In germline, CDR1 is LGHNA, CDR2 YSLEER. The CDR3 extends over 16 amino acids. The ends lost 3 bases at V and 2 bases at J; junction bases unmatched: 4. The CDR3 bases are TGCGCCAGCAGCCATGGGACTAGCGGACTCACAGATACGCAGTATTTT. This encodes CASSHGTSGLTDTQYF.

The chain uses TRBV3-1 (or the pseudogene TRBV3-2) and TRBJ1-1, with 7 nucleotides matching TRBD1. In germline, CDR1 is LGHDT, CDR2 YNNKEL (reference sequence). The V and J ends lost 4 bases and 3 bases, in that order; junction bases with no gene match: 5. CDR3 length equals 14 residues. In nucleotides, the CDR3 is TGTGCCAGCAGCCCGACAGGGCTGGACACTGAAGCTTTCTTT. It specifies CASSPTGLDTEAFF.

As for this clone: Additional DNA sequences in this sample encode the identical CDR3. The rearrangement links TRBV19 to TRBJ1-4; D not certain. V shed 1 base and J shed 0 bases, with 3 bases lying between them. CDR1 and CDR2 (germline): LNHDA, SQIVND (reference sequence). There are 14 residues in the CDR3. The CDR3 reads CASSIAATNEKLFF. CDR3 nucleotide sequence: TGTGCCAGTAGTATAGCAGCAACTAATGAAAAACTGTTTTTT.

V is TRBV3-1 (or the pseudogene TRBV3-2) and J is TRBJ2-5; the D gene is possibly TRBD2 (6 bases). V gave up 1 base and J gave up 2 bases, with 11 bases separating them. Germline V gene data show CDR1 as LGHDT and CDR2 as YNNKEL (reference sequence). The CDR3 totals 15 residues. This chain's CDR3 is CASSQGGVSQETQYF. The CDR3 region has the DNA TGTGCCAGCAGCCAAGGCGGGGTCAGTCAAGAGACCCAGTACTTC.

The chain has TRBV18 and TRBJ2-5, with 7 bases that match TRBD2. The junction had 6 bases not matched to a gene; V was cut back by 3 bases and J by 5 bases. Germline CDR1 and CDR2: KGHSH and LQKENI. This CDR3 contains 14 residues. CDR3 residues: CASSPRTREETQYF. The CDR3 DNA reads as TGTGCCAGCTCACCCCGGACTAGAGAGGAGACCCAGTACTTC.

This sequence joins TRBV25-1 and TRBJ1-6; D gene uncertain. Germline-derived CDR1 and CDR2 are MGHDK and SYGVNS. The CDR3 totals 14 residues. With 6 bases removed from V and 9 bases from J, the gap between germline ends came to 15 bases. CDR3 amino acids: CASSLVAPSSPLHF. The DNA for the CDR3 is TGTGCCAGCAGCCTCGTGGCTCCAAGTTCACCCCTCCACTTT.

This clone was recorded only once. The chain has TRBV4-1 and TRBJ2-7; 11 positions agree with TRBD2. CDR1 is MGHRA, CDR2 YSYEKL, per germline. CDR3 length: 15 amino acids. The ends lost 4 bases at V and 2 bases at J; junction bases unmatched: 4. The CDR3 reads CASSPIAGGPYEQYF. In DNA form, the CDR3 reads TGCGCCAGCAGCCCCATAGCGGGGGGGCCCTACGAGCAGTACTTC.

This clone turned up a few times. The chain combines TRBV10-3 with TRBJ2-4; D unclear. The V end lost 3 bases, the J end lost 1 base, and 16 bases lay between the germline ends. The CDR3 spans 17 residues. Looked up from germline, CDR1 is ENHRY and CDR2 is SYGVKD. As DNA, the CDR3 is TGTGCCATCAGTGAAATCAGGTCCGCCGCGGCCAAAAACATTCAGTACTTC. Amino acids: CAISEIRSAAAKNIQYF.

In its sample, this clone was seen once. The chain couples TRBV15 to TRBJ1-2, with D possibly being TRBD1 (5 bases). V lost 4 bases to trimming and J lost 8 bases, with 26 bases between them. The CDR3 runs to 17 residues. In germline, CDR1 is LNHNV, CDR2 YYDKDF (reference sequence). CDR3 region: CATSTLVGLSKMGGYTF. The CDR3 DNA is TGTGCCACCAGCACCCTAGTGGGACTTTCTAAAATGGGGGGCTACACCTTC.

This chain uses TRBV15 with TRBJ1-1, with 8 bases lining up with TRBD1. With 3 bases clipped from V and 8 bases from J, the junction kept 11 bases outside the gene matches. Germline V gene data show CDR1 as LNHNV and CDR2 as YYDKDF (reference sequence). There are 15 residues in the CDR3. The CDR3 region has the DNA TGTGCCACCAGCAGCCCAGGGGGCTACGGGGTCGAAGCTTTCTTT. Residues: CATSSPGGYGVEAFF.

The gene calls are TRBV27 and TRBJ2-1; perhaps TRBD2 as D (5 bases). Per the germline V gene, CDR1 is MNHEY and CDR2 is SMNVEV (reference sequence). This CDR3 has 13 residues. Trimming pared 6 bases from V and 4 bases from J, leaving 10 bases between. Written as DNA, the CDR3 is TGTGCCAGCAGGCCGACGGGATACAATGAGCAGTTCTTC. Residues: CASRPTGYNEQFF.

The V and J genes are TRBV2 and TRBJ2-1; D is ambiguous. Germline V gene lookup returns CDR1 SNHLY and CDR2 FYNNEI. This CDR3 is 15 amino acids long. The V end lost 6 bases, the J end lost 6 bases, and 18 bases lay between the germline ends. CDR3 DNA sequence: TGTGCCAGCAGCCCTGGGTCTACGGGTTTCAATGAGCAGTTCTTC. Translation: CASSPGSTGFNEQFF.

The chain employs TRBV4-3 and TRBJ2-1; D is unresolved. With 1 base removed from V and 10 bases from J, the gap between germline ends came to 14 bases. Per germline, CDR1 LGHNA and CDR2 YSLEER. The CDR3 runs to 14 residues. CDR3 sequence reads: CASSQVFPPREQFF. The CDR3 nucleotides read TGCGCCAGCAGCCAAGTTTTCCCCCCCAGGGAGCAGTTCTTC.

The CDR3 DNA is TGTGCCAGCAGCGCCTGGGGACAGGGGGGGAACGAGCAGTACTTC. It is translated as CASSAWGQGGNEQYF. The chain combines TRBV9 with TRBJ2-7; 11 bases line up with TRBD1. The length of the CDR3 is 15 residues. The germline CDR1 and CDR2 sequences are SGDLS and YYNGEE. J lost 5 bases, V lost 3 bases, and 7 bases had no gene match.

The V call is TRBV5-6, the J call TRBJ2-1; TRBD2 might be the D (5 bases). V was cut by 1 base and J by 10 bases, with 6 bases left in between. The CDR3 is 11 amino acids. CDR1 is SGHDT, CDR2 YYEEEE, per germline. The CDR3 DNA reads TGTGCCAGCAGCTTGTGGGAGGAGCAGTTCTTC. It translates to CASSLWEEQFF.

The gene calls are TRBV19 and TRBJ1-2, with 9 bases that match TRBD1. V lost 5 bases and J lost 8; bases outside the gene matches: 6. Germline loops: CDR1 LNHDA, CDR2 SQIVND (reference sequence). This CDR3 has 13 amino acids. CDR3 coding DNA: TGTGCCAGTAGTCCGCGGACAGGGGACGGCTACACCTTC. Translating gives CASSPRTGDGYTF.

The chain employs TRBV4-1 and TRBJ2-5; 8 bases map to TRBD2. The CDR3 extends over 17 amino acids. The V gene's germline CDR1 is MGHRA and CDR2 YSYEKL. V trimming: 7 bases; J trimming: 2 bases; junction bases outside the gene matches: 15. The CDR3 DNA reads as TGCGCCAGCACACGGTCCAGCGGGGGCCCGATTCAAGAGACCCAGTACTTC. Translated: CASTRSSGGPIQETQYF.

The chain uses TRBV5-6 and TRBJ1-2; a weak D match, TRBD1 (5 bases). CDR1 and CDR2 (germline): SGHDT, YYEEEE. The CDR3 runs 12 residues. Trimming removed 5 bases from V and 5 bases from J, with 10 bases in between. The CDR3 DNA sequence: TGTGCCAGCAGGATAGACAGATATGGCTACACCTTC. Translated: CASRIDRYGYTF.

This clone occurred a few times. The chain employs TRBV5-4 and TRBJ1-4; a possible D gene is TRBD1 (5 bases). V dropped 4 bases and J dropped 6 bases, with 16 bases sitting between them. The CDR3 runs 15 residues. Germline-derived CDR1 and CDR2 are SGHNT and YYREEE (reference sequence). In DNA form, the CDR3 reads TGTGCCAGCAGCCGGGGCGCGGGAGGCGATGAAAAACTGTTTTTT. Its translation: CASSRGAGGDEKLFF.